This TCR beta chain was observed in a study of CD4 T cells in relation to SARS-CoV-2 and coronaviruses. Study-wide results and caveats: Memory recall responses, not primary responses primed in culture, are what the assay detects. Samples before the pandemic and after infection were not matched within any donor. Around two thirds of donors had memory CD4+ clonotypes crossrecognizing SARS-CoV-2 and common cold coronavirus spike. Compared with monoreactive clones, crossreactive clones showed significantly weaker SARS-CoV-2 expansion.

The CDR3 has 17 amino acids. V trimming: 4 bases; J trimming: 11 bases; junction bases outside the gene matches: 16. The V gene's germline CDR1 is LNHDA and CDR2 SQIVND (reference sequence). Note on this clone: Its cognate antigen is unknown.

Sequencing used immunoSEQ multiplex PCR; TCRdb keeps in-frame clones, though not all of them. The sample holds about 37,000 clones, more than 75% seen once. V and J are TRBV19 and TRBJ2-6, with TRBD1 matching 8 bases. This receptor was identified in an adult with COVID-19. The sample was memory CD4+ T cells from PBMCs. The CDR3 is CASSNLRTGKGRDVLTF. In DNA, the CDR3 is TGTGCCAGTAGTAATCTCCGGACAGGGAAGGGAAGAGACGTCCTGACTTTC.